What follows is one T cell receptor beta chain and its context. This sample is drawn from a study of T cell changes during pregnancy in multiple sclerosis. Sequencing used immunoSEQ multiplex PCR; TCRdb keeps in-frame clones, though not all of them. The sample includes tens of thousands of clones, approximately 90% of them seen just once. Trimming left V 5 bases short and J 0 bases short, with 12 bases between. The CDR3 has 14 residues. Germline V CDR1 and CDR2: SGHRS, YFSETQ. The chain has TRBV5-1 and TRBJ2-7, with D tentatively TRBD2 (5 bases). The sequences come from CD4+ T cells from peripheral blood mononuclear cells, collected in the first trimester of pregnancy. The receptor was isolated from a female donor with multiple sclerosis, enrolled in a pregnancy study. CDR3 sequence reads: CASSKDSHSYEQYF. CDR3 coding DNA: TGCGCCAGCAGTAAGGACTCTCACTCCTACGAGCAGTACTTC.